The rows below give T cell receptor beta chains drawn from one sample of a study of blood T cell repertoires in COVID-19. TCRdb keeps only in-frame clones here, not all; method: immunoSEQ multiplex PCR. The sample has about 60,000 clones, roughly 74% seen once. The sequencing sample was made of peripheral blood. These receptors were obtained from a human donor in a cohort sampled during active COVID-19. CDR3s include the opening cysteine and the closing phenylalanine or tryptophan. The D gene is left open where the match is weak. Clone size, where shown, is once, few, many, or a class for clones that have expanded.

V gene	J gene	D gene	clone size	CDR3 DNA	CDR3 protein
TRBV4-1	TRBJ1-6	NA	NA	TGCGCCAGCAGCCAAGATAGCACGGAGGGATATAATTCACCCCTCCACTTT	CASSQDSTEGYNSPLHF
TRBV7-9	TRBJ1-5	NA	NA	TGTGCCAGCAGCTTAGGGGGGGTTTTGGGTCAGCCCCAGCATTTT	CASSLGGVLGQPQHF
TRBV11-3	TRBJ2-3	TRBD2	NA	TGTGCCAGCAGCGGGGGACTAGCGGGGGCAGATACGCAGTATTTT	CASSGGLAGADTQYF
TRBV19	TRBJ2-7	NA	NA	TGTGCCAGTAGTATAGGAGGGATAGGGTCCTACGAGCAGTACTTC	CASSIGGIGSYEQYF
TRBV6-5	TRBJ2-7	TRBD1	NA	TGTGCCAGCAGTCCGACAGGGTCCTACGAGCAGTACTTC	CASSPTGSYEQYF
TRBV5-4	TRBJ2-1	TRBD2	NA	TGTGCCAGCAGCTTGGTCGGGGGGGGCCGTTACAATGAGCAGTTCTTC	CASSLVGGGRYNEQFF
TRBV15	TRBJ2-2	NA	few	TGTGCCACCAGCAGAGTCACCGTGCAGACCGGGGAGCTGTTTTTT	CATSRVTVQTGELFF
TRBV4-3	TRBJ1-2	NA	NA	TGCGCCAGCAGCCAAGAGAGACAAGCTAACTATGGCTACACCTTC	CASSQERQANYGYTF
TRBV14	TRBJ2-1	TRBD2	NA	TGTGCCAGCAGCCTCCGGGAGGGTTGGGACAATGAGCAGTTCTTC	CASSLREGWDNEQFF
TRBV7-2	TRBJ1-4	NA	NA	TGTGCCAGCAGCTTAGCGCTTTCGGGACCGCGGGGAAAACTGTTTTTT	CASSLALSGPRGKLFF
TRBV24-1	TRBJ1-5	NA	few	TGTGCCACTACCTGCAAGAGGGAGGGAAGCAATCAGCCCCAGCATTTT	CATTCKREGSNQPQHF
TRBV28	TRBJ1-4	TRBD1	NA	TGTGCCAGCAGTTTAGCCGGGACAGATAATGAAAAACTGTTTTTT	CASSLAGTDNEKLFF
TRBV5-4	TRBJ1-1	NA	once	TGTGCCAGCAGCTCGGGCCTTACAGGTAGCACTGAAGCTTTCTTT	CASSSGLTGSTEAFF
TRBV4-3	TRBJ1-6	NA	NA	TGCGCCAGCAGCCAAGATTTAGTTAATTCACCCCTCCACTTT	CASSQDLVNSPLHF
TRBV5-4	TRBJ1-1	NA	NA	TGTGCCAGCAGCTTTCCCGGCGGCACTGAAGCTTTCTTT	CASSFPGGTEAFF
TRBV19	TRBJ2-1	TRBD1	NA	TGTGCCAGTAGTTCTCAGGGGGCGCGATACAATGAGCAGTTCTTC	CASSSQGARYNEQFF
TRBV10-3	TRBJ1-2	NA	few	TGTGCCATCAGCACCGGCTATGGCTACACCTTC	CAISTGYGYTF
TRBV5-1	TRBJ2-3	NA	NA	TGCGCCAGCAGCCGTACGGGTACGCAGTATTTT	CASSRTGTQYF
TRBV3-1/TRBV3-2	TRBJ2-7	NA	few	TGTGCCAGCAGCCAAGATTCTGGGACATCCTACGAGCAGTACTTC	CASSQDSGTSYEQYF
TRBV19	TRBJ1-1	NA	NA	TGTGCCAGTAGTATTACAACAACAACTGAAGCTTTCTTT	CASSITTTTEAFF
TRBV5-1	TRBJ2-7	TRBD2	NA	TGCGCCAGCAGCCTAGGGACTAGCGGCGACGAGCAGTACTTC	CASSLGTSGDEQYF
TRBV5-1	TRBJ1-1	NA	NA	TGCGCCAGCAGCTGGGACACCAACACTGAAGCTTTCTTT	CASSWDTNTEAFF
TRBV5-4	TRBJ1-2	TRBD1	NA	TGTGCCACTCACCGAACAGGGGGCGATGGCTACACCTTC	CATHRTGGDGYTF
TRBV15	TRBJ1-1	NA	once	TGTGCCACCAGCAGAGGAGGAGGCGGTGAAGCTTTCTTT	CATSRGGGGEAFF
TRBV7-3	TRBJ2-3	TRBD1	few	TGTGCCAGCAGCTCGGACAGGGGCACAGATACGCAGTATTTT	CASSSDRGTDTQYF
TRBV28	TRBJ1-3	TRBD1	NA	TGTGCCAGCACACTCAGGGGGGACCTTGGAAACACCATATATTTT	CASTLRGDLGNTIYF
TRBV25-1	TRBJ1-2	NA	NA	TGTGCCAGCAGTGAACAGGACTATGGCTACACCTTC	CASSEQDYGYTF
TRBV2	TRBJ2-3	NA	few	TGTGCCAGCAGTGAACAGGGCACCCACACAGATACGCAGTATTTT	CASSEQGTHTDTQYF
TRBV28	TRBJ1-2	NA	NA	TGTGCCAGCAGTTTATATGGAGGGGATACTAACTATGGCTACACCTTC	CASSLYGGDTNYGYTF
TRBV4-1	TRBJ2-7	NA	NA	TGCGCCAGCAGTTTGACAGAGAACTACGAGCAGTACTTC	CASSLTENYEQYF
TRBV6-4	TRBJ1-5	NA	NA	TGTGCCAGCAGTAAAGTAGGGGGGGATCAGCCCCAGCATTTT	CASSKVGGDQPQHF
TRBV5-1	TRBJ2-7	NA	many	TGCGCCAGCAGCCATGGTGGCGGGGCCTACTACGAGCAGTACTTC	CASSHGGGAYYEQYF
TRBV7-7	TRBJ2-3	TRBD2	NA	TGTGCTAGCAGCTACGGACTAGCGAGCACAGATACGCAGTATTTT	CASSYGLASTDTQYF
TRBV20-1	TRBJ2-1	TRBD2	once	TGCAGTGCTAGTTTGGCGGGAGTACAGTTCTTC	CSASLAGVQFF
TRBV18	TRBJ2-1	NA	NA	TGTGCCAGCTCACCATGGAGCGCTGTGGATGAGCAGTTCTTC	CASSPWSAVDEQFF
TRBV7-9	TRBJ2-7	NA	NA	TGTGCCAGCAGCTTGGCGGGTGTAATCGAGCAGTACTTC	CASSLAGVIEQYF
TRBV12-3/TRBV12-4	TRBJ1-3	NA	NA	TGTGCCAGCAGTCTGGCCTCTGGAAACACCATATATTTT	CASSLASGNTIYF
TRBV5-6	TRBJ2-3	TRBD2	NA	TGTGCCAGCAGCTTGGTAGCGGGGGGCACAGATACGCAGTATTTT	CASSLVAGGTDTQYF
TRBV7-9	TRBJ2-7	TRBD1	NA	TGTGCCAGCAGCTTACGACAGGGTAACCACGAGCAGTACTTC	CASSLRQGNHEQYF
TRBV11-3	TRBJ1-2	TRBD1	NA	TGTGCCAGCAGCCTTGGGACAGGTTCGAATGGCTACACCTTC	CASSLGTGSNGYTF
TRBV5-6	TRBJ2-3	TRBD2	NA	TGTGCCAGCAGCCCGGCCCCCTTACTAGCGGGGGTAACCACAGATACGCAGTATTTT	CASSPAPLLAGVTTDTQYF
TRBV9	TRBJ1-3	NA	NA	TGTGCCAGCAGCGGATTCCACGGGGGGTACGGGGAAGGGACCATATATTTT	CASSGFHGGYGEGTIYF
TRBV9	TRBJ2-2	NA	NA	TGTGCCAGCAGCGTAGATCAGTACACCGGGGAGCTGTTTTTT	CASSVDQYTGELFF
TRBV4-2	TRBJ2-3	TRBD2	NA	TGTGCCAGCAGCCAAGGACTAGCGGGAGGCGACACAGATACGCAGTATTTT	CASSQGLAGGDTDTQYF
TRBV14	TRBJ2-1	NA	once	TGTGCCAGCAGCCGTGACATAGACAATGAGCAGTTCTTC	CASSRDIDNEQFF
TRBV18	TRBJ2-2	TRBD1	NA	TGTGCCAGCTCTCGACAGGGCCTAGCACTCAACACCGGGGAGCTGTTTTTT	CASSRQGLALNTGELFF
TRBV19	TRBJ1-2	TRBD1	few	TGTGCCAGTAGCACACGACAGGGTGGCTACACCTTC	CASSTRQGGYTF
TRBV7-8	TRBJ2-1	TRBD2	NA	TGTGCCAGCAGCCGTAGCGGGGGGGCCTACAATGAGCAGTTCTTC	CASSRSGGAYNEQFF
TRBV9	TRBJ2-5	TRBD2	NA	TGTGCCAGCAGCCTCGGGGCTAGCGGGGGGCCAGAGACCCAGTACTTC	CASSLGASGGPETQYF
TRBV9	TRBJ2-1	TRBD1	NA	TGTGCCAGCAGTGGACAGGGCAGCTCCTACAATGAGCAGTTCTTC	CASSGQGSSYNEQFF
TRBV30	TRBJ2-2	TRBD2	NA	TGTGCCTGGATACGTAGCGGGGCGAACACCGGGGAGCTGTTTTTT	CAWIRSGANTGELFF
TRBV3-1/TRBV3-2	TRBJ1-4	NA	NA	TGTGCCAGCAGCGAGGGACAAGACGACAAACTGTTTTTT	CASSEGQDDKLFF
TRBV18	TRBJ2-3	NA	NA	TGTGCCAGCTCACCAATGCCCCCCAGTGGTACGCAGTATTTT	CASSPMPPSGTQYF
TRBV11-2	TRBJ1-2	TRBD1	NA	TGTGCCAGCAGCTTAGCCCGAGGGGGCAGCTATGGCTACACCTTC	CASSLARGGSYGYTF
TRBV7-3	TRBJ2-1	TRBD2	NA	TGTGCCAGCAGCACTAGCGGGGGCCCAAACAATGAGCAGTTCTTC	CASSTSGGPNNEQFF